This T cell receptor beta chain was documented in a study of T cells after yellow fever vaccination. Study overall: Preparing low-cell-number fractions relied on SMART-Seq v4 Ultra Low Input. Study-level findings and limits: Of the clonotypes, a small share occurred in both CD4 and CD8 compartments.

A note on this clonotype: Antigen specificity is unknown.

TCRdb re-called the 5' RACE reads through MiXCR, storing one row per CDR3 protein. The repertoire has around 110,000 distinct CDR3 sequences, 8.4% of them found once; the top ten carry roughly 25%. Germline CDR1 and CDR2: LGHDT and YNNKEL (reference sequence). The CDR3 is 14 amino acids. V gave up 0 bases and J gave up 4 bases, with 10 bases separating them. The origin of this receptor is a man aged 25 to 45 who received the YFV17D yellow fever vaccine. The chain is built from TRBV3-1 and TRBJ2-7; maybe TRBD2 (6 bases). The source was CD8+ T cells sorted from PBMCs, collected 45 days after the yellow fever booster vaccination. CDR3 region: CASSQDGGGYEQYF. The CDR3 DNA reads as TGTGCCAGCAGCCAAGATGGGGGAGGATACGAGCAGTACTTC.